This T cell receptor beta chain was identified during a study of shared T cell receptors in the human thymus. Germline trimming cut 0 bases from V and 4 bases from J; bases unmatched to any gene: 11. The CDR3 has 18 residues. Germline V gene data show CDR1 as LGHNA and CDR2 as YSLEER. Generated by immunoSEQ multiplex PCR, the TCRdb table keeps only in-frame clones and is missing some. The table has 500,000 to 850,000 clones, around 87% seen once; the top ten hold 0.009% to 0.0095%. This clone was found once. These data were also filed under a second study, of human thymus T cells. This second study says: Thymic and blood repertoires appeared to display a bias in their usage of V and J genes.

This receptor was obtained from a boy under three years old with a congenital heart defect. The chain joins TRBV4-3 to TRBJ1-3; 8 bases map to TRBD1. Sequencing was done on a sample of thymocytes. The CDR3 reads CASSQDQLSQGAGNTIYF. The DNA for the CDR3 is TGCGCCAGCAGCCAAGATCAATTGAGTCAGGGGGCCGGAAACACCATATATTTT.